This entry describes one TCR beta chain. This clone appeared a single time. No antigen is known for it. The sample holds no much larger clone one base away, and base qualities are not on file. Participants in the prospective study were aged roughly 18 to 100 years, lived in 20 to 25 United States geographic areas, and enrolled through a virtual design. In the prospective study, cohorts were assigned on the basis of participant-reported clinical history obtained from a screening survey and a study questionnaire. In the prospective study, mobile phlebotomists collected whole blood, serum and a nasopharyngeal or oropharyngeal swab from each participant. Additional blood draws and questionnaires over an approximately 2-month period could optionally be provided by prospective study participants. Before DNA extraction, blood samples from the prospective study were shipped at room temperature or frozen.

The entry originates in a study of blood T cell repertoires in COVID-19 (dated by TCRdb to the early 2020s). The study in broad terms: For ImmuneRACE Cohort 3, a participant was defined as recovered based on two consecutive negative NP/OP PCR tests, clearance by a healthcare professional, or resolution of symptoms. Samples covering the acute and convalescent phases of COVID-19 were provided by collaborators in the United States, Italy and Spain. The dataset comprised deeply sampled blood TCRbeta repertoires from subjects exposed to, actively infected with, or recovered from COVID-19. The material from the prospective study consisted of cDNA or gDNA derived from T cells, B-cell-depleted T cells, or PBMCs. Where HLA class I and class II types were available, the types were taken from metadata supplied by the sample provider, not from assay-based typing. The repertoires were released in a freely available public database intended as a resource for research on the immune response to SARS-CoV-2. The samples were drawn from the first 160 participants of the ongoing ImmuneRACE study and from some 1,300 subjects provided by 6 global collaborators. Sample metadata almost always included a de-identified subject ID, COVID-19 status, age in years and sex. What the work shows at the level of the full study, not this receptor alone: The amount of clinical and demographic metadata varied by source and participant and was provided uncurated.

TCRbeta CDR3 regions were amplified from genomic DNA by means of the immunoSEQ Assay, a bias-controlled multiplex PCR. On the study's bioinformatics: The number of nucleated cells in each sample was estimated by amplification of reference gene primers within the assay. Sequence reads were collapsed and filtered to measure the absolute abundance of every unique TCRbeta CDR3 rearrangement. For each sample, productive Simpson clonality was calculated as the square root of Simpson's diversity index across productive rearrangements. This is the immuneACCESS table as TCRdb keeps it, with only in-frame sequences that have V and J called. A part of the clones is gone; compared with another copy, unresolved V genes explain less than half, and the rest is unexplained. The V and J calls and the clone size are those of that table, but D and trimming were determined from the DNA. The sample records roughly 230,000 clones, around nine tenths of which are singletons. Clones ranked in the top ten supply more than 7% of the sample.

At the junction V is shortened by 5 bases and J by 3 bases, with 13 bases in between. CDR1 KGHDR and CDR2 SFDVKD are derived from the germline V gene. Its CDR3 holds 14 amino acids, cysteine through phenylalanine. Only CDR3 DNA is held: 42 bases, read in frame from base 1. The V gene is TRBV24-1 and the J gene is TRBJ2-7, and possibly TRBD1, on 5 matching bases. Sequencing used PBMCs or T cells enriched from blood (not recorded which). This receptor was identified in a man between 25 and 39 years old in a cohort exposed to, infected with or recovered from COVID-19 (not recorded which). The DNA sequence reads TGTGCCACCAGTGCCGACAGTCCCCTCTACGAGCAGTACTTC. It translates as CATSADSPLYEQYF.